A single sample gave rise to the 29 T cell receptor beta chains below, sequenced in a study of patients and donors after allogeneic stem cell transplantation. TCRdb reprocessed the RT-PCR reads with MiXCR, giving one entry per CDR3 protein. Here the sample spans 90,000 to 120,000 distinct CDR3 sequences, 35% being singletons. The specimen sequenced was blood, either unsorted or a sorted T cell fraction (not recorded which). The origin of the receptors is a human donor who was either an allogeneic HSCT recipient or a stem cell or donor lymphocyte infusion donor (not recorded which). It is not recorded whose cells these are; they may come from a transplant donor.

The chain carries TRBV4-3 and TRBJ1-5, with TRBD1 as a possible D gene (5 bases). Per germline, CDR1 LGHNA and CDR2 YSLEER. The CDR3 has 15 residues. The V and J ends lost 4 bases and 6 bases respectively, with 16 bases between them. This chain's CDR3 is CASSLGPPGGQPQHF. CDR3 sequence (DNA): TGCGCCAGCAGCCTAGGCCCCCCGGGGGGTCAGCCCCAGCATTTT.

This clonotype was seen more than once but under ten times. The V call is TRBV7-9, the J call TRBJ1-1, with D maybe TRBD1 (5 bases). The length of the CDR3 is 15 residues. Trimming removed 5 bases from V and 6 bases from J, with 19 bases in between. Germline V gene data show CDR1 as SEHNR and CDR2 as FQNEAQ (reference sequence). The CDR3: CASSPGRIPAPEAFF. DNA for the CDR3: TGTGCCAGCAGCCCGGGACGGATTCCCGCCCCTGAAGCTTTCTTT.

This clonotype was detected a few times. This chain connects TRBV20-1 to TRBJ2-1; D possibly corresponds to TRBD2 (6 bases). Germline CDR1 DFQATT, CDR2 SNEGSKA (reference sequence). This CDR3 is 14 amino acids long. Trimming removed 2 bases from V and 0 bases from J, with 8 bases in between. CDR3: CSARFGSSYNEQFF. CDR3 bases: TGCAGTGCTAGATTCGGGAGCTCCTACAATGAGCAGTTCTTC.

This chain uses TRBV28 with TRBJ2-7; 8 nucleotides align to TRBD2. CDR1 is MDHEN, CDR2 SYDVKM, per germline. The CDR3 totals 14 residues. The V gene end was trimmed by 6 bases and the J gene end by 2 bases; junction bases not matched to a gene: 6. The CDR3 DNA reads as TGTGCCAGCAGAGAGAGCGGGGGCACCTACGAGCAGTACTTC. This gives the protein CASRESGGTYEQYF.

This chain joins TRBV7-2 and TRBJ1-5, with D unclear. The V end was cut by 0 bases, the J end by 0 bases, with 21 bases between. Germline loops: CDR1 SGHTA, CDR2 FQGNSA. The CDR3 totals 20 residues. CDR3 protein: CASSLARVQVEWISNQPQHF. CDR3 bases: TGTGCCAGCAGCTTAGCCCGGGTCCAGGTTGAATGGATTAGCAATCAGCCCCAGCATTTT.

The sample holds a few counts of this clonotype. This chain uses TRBV12-3 or TRBV12-4 with TRBJ2-2; D is undetermined. The CDR3 consists of 15 residues. V was clipped by 0 bases and J by 7 bases, with 12 bases between them. CDR3 region: CASSLAQVFSGELFF. The CDR3 DNA sequence: TGTGCCAGCAGTTTAGCGCAGGTCTTTAGCGGGGAGCTGTTTTTT.

This clonotype was recorded a few times. The V and J genes are TRBV6-1 and TRBJ1-5; D is unresolved. The V end lost 6 bases, the J end lost 2 bases, and 8 bases lay between the germline ends. Germline V gene lookup returns CDR1 MNHNS and CDR2 SASEGT. The CDR3 totals 13 residues. The CDR3 nucleotides read TGTGCCAGCAGCAGGTCAGGCAATCAGCCCCAGCATTTT. Its protein is CASSRSGNQPQHF.

The chain joins TRBV12-3 or TRBV12-4 to TRBJ1-2, with D perhaps TRBD1 (6 bases). There are 14 residues in the CDR3. Deletions cut 4 bases from V and 5 bases from J, with 14 bases between. The CDR3 loop reads CASSSPQGKYGYTF. DNA for the CDR3: TGTGCCAGCAGTTCGCCGCAGGGGAAATATGGCTACACCTTC.

This chain connects TRBV14 to TRBJ1-6; no reliable D call. The CDR3 runs 18 residues. CDR1 and CDR2 from the germline V gene are SGHDN and FVKESK. Deletions cut 0 bases from V and 7 bases from J, with 19 bases between. The CDR3 region is CASSQDLFDFRNNSPLHF. The CDR3 DNA reads TGTGCCAGCAGCCAAGATTTGTTTGATTTCCGCAACAATTCACCCCTCCACTTT.

This clonotype has more than one count but fewer than ten. The CDR3 protein is CASSRLAGANEQYF. The CDR3 DNA is TGCGCCAGCAGCCGACTAGCGGGAGCTAACGAGCAGTACTTC. The V gene is TRBV5-1, the J gene TRBJ2-7; TRBD2 matches 12 bases. The V gene end was trimmed by 4 bases and the J gene end by 5 bases; junction bases not matched to a gene: 4. CDR1 is SGHRS and CDR2 is YFSETQ in the germline V gene. The CDR3 runs 14 residues.

The sample holds a few counts of this clonotype. The chain combines TRBV15 with TRBJ2-3; 11 bases line up with TRBD2. The ends lost 3 bases at V and 3 bases at J; junction bases unmatched: 2. There are 15 residues in the CDR3. Germline V gene lookup returns CDR1 LNHNV and CDR2 YYDKDF (reference sequence). DNA of the CDR3: TGTGCCACCAGCAGGACTAGCGGGACAACAGATACGCAGTATTTT. It encodes CATSRTSGTTDTQYF.

The genes are TRBV7-2 and TRBJ2-3; 8 bases are a match to TRBD1. Losses at the gene ends were 5 bases for V and 11 bases for J; bases not matched to a gene: 6. CDR1 is SGHTA, CDR2 FQGNSA, per germline. The CDR3 runs to 12 residues. The CDR3 sequence is CASSLDRGKQYF. The DNA for the CDR3 is TGTGCCAGCAGCCTAGACAGGGGCAAGCAGTATTTT.

In DNA, the CDR3 is TGCAGTGCTAGAGATCGAGTGGGAAACACTGAAGCTTTCTTT. Translated: CSARDRVGNTEAFF. V gene TRBV20-1 combines with J gene TRBJ1-1, with unresolved D. V was shortened by 0 bases and J by 2 bases, with 10 bases between the two germline ends. Germline-derived CDR1 and CDR2 are DFQATT and SNEGSKA (reference sequence). The CDR3 spans 14 residues.

This clonotype was picked up a small number of times. The V and J genes are TRBV20-1 and TRBJ1-2; unclear D gene. The length of the CDR3 is 12 residues. The germline V gene encodes CDR1 DFQATT and CDR2 SNEGSKA (reference sequence). The V gene lost 5 bases and the J gene lost 3 bases, with 10 bases spanning the gap. The CDR3 spells CSAARAHYGYTF. CDR3 nucleotide sequence: TGCAGTGCTGCCCGGGCACACTATGGCTACACCTTC.

CDR3 sequence reads: CSASGGLTYGYTF. The CDR3 DNA reads as TGCAGTGCCTCAGGGGGCTTAACGTATGGCTACACCTTC. The genes are TRBV20-1 and TRBJ1-2, with 8 bases aligning to TRBD1. Germline V gene data show CDR1 as DFQATT and CDR2 as SNEGSKA (reference sequence). The CDR3 is made up of 13 amino acids. With 6 bases clipped from V and 5 bases from J, the junction kept 8 bases outside the gene matches.

Note on this clonotype: One end of the junction is discordant with germline, which a read error may explain. The chain employs TRBV6-2 or TRBV6-3 and TRBJ2-1; D is possibly TRBD1 or TRBD2 (5 bases each). The CDR3 runs 17 residues. Per the germline V gene, CDR1 is MNHEY and CDR2 is SVGEGT. CDR3 in DNA: TGTGCCAGCACTTACTCTGTACCGGGACCAATGTACAATGAGCAGTTCTTC. The encoded protein is CASTYSVPGPMYNEQFF.

Comment on this clonotype: At one end, the junction sequence differs from germline, possibly due to a read error. This chain joins TRBV6-1 and TRBJ1-2; the D gene is possibly TRBD1 (6 bases). The CDR3 covers 14 residues. Germline CDR1 MNHNS, CDR2 SASEGT. The CDR3 sequence: CASREDRKWYGYTF. The CDR3 bases are TGTGCCAGCAGAGAAGACAGGAAATGGTATGGCTACACCTTC.

This clonotype appeared a few times. The chain couples TRBV18 to TRBJ2-3; TRBD1 matches 7 bases. CDR1 is KGHSH and CDR2 is LQKENI in the germline V gene. This CDR3 has 13 amino acids. The J segment lost 6 bases and the V segment lost 5 bases, leaving 5 bases of the junction unmatched. Here the CDR3 reads CASSTGTVDTQYF. The DNA of the CDR3 is TGTGCCAGCTCAACAGGGACAGTGGATACGCAGTATTTT.

V usage is TRBV3-1 and J usage is TRBJ1-6; 7 bases are a match to TRBD1. The germline CDR1 and CDR2 sequences are LGHDT and YNNKEL (reference sequence). Unmatched junction bases numbered 6, after V lost 1 base and J lost 9 bases. The CDR3 is 15 residues long. The DNA of the CDR3 is TGTGCCAGCAGCCAAGCGAACAGGGGTGGTTCACCCCTCCACTTT. Its protein is CASSQANRGGSPLHF.

In its sample, this clonotype was seen a few times. The chain employs TRBV4-2 and TRBJ2-3, with 9 bases identical to TRBD2. V shed 4 bases, J shed 2 bases, and the junction held 7 bases outside the gene matches. Per germline, CDR1 LGHNA and CDR2 YNFKEQ. This CDR3 has 16 amino acids. The CDR3 loop reads CASSPLAGKATDTQYF. In DNA form, the CDR3 reads TGTGCCAGCAGCCCGCTAGCGGGAAAGGCCACAGATACGCAGTATTTT.

The chain couples TRBV9 to TRBJ2-2, with 8 bases that match TRBD2. Trimming took 0 bases from V and 6 from J; bases not matched to a gene: 4. The germline gives CDR1 SGDLS, CDR2 YYNGEE. This CDR3 has 15 residues. CDR3 nucleotides: TGTGCCAGCAGCGTAGACGCTAGCGGGTCCGGGGAGCTGTTTTTT. Its translation is CASSVDASGSGELFF.

V gene TRBV4-2 combines with J gene TRBJ1-1, with 7 bases matching TRBD1. Germline CDR1 reads LGHNA; CDR2 reads YNFKEQ. The CDR3 contains 16 residues. The trim removed 0 bases at V and 1 base at J, leaving 5 bases unmatched. Here the CDR3 DNA reads TGTGCCAGCAGCCAAGATGTAGGACAGGCGAACACTGAAGCTTTCTTT. This sequence encodes CASSQDVGQANTEAFF.

The chain combines TRBV4-2 with TRBJ2-2, with 7 bases lining up with TRBD1. Trimming removed 3 bases from V and 7 bases from J; junction bases left unmatched: 5. CDR3 length equals 14 residues. Germline V gives CDR1 LGHNA, CDR2 YNFKEQ. The CDR3 DNA sequence: TGTGCCAGCAGCCAGGACAGGTGGGGCGGGGAGCTGTTTTTT. It is translated as CASSQDRWGGELFF.

This chain uses TRBV5-1 with TRBJ1-1; D call uncertain. The V end lost 9 bases, the J end lost 1 base, and 13 bases lay between the germline ends. This CDR3 is 13 amino acids long. Germline-derived CDR1 and CDR2 are SGHRS and YFSETQ. CDR3 nucleotide sequence: TGCGCCACCCACAAACAGCCGAACACTGAAGCTTTCTTT. This gives the protein CATHKQPNTEAFF.

The chain recombines TRBV29-1 with TRBJ2-1; D is unresolved. The CDR3 is made up of 13 amino acids. V was pared by 4 bases and J by 0 bases, with 7 bases between. Germline CDR1 SQVTM, CDR2 ANQGSEA. The CDR3 DNA follows: TGCAGCGTTGCCCCTCGCTCCTACAATGAGCAGTTCTTC. Amino acid sequence: CSVAPRSYNEQFF.

V usage is TRBV5-1 and J usage is TRBJ2-3, with D possibly called TRBD1 or TRBD2 (6 bases each). Germline V lookup: CDR1 SGHRS, CDR2 YFSETQ. The CDR3 is made up of 15 amino acids. Trimming pared 0 bases from V and 2 bases from J, leaving 10 bases between. The CDR3 loop is CASSLAGGPTDTQYF. The DNA for the CDR3 is TGCGCCAGCAGCTTGGCTGGGGGGCCCACAGATACGCAGTATTTT.

The chain is built from TRBV20-1 and TRBJ2-1, with D unresolved. CDR3 length equals 12 residues. CDR1 DFQATT and CDR2 SNEGSKA come from the germline V gene (reference sequence). The germline V and J ends were trimmed by 3 bases and 7 bases, with 10 bases remaining between them. Written as DNA, the CDR3 is TGCAGTGCTAGTTCTGCCGGGAATGAGCAGTTCTTC. Its protein is CSASSAGNEQFF.

The chain joins TRBV20-1 to TRBJ1-6; D remains unclear. This CDR3 comprises 14 residues. Germline CDR1 DFQATT, CDR2 SNEGSKA (reference sequence). V gave up 4 bases and J gave up 3 bases, with 10 bases separating them. The CDR3: CSAKRTDYNSPLHF. CDR3 coding DNA: TGCAGTGCTAAACGGACCGACTATAATTCACCCCTCCACTTT.

This clonotype has just a few counts. This chain links TRBV11-2 with TRBJ1-4, with TRBD1 as a possible D gene (6 bases). CDR1 and CDR2 (germline): SGHAT, FQNNGV. Trimming took 5 bases from V and 7 from J, leaving 17 bases between them. This CDR3 has 15 residues. CDR3 nucleotides: TGTGCCAGCAGCCCCATGGCAGGGGTTAGTGAAAAACTGTTTTTT. Amino acid sequence: CASSPMAGVSEKLFF.